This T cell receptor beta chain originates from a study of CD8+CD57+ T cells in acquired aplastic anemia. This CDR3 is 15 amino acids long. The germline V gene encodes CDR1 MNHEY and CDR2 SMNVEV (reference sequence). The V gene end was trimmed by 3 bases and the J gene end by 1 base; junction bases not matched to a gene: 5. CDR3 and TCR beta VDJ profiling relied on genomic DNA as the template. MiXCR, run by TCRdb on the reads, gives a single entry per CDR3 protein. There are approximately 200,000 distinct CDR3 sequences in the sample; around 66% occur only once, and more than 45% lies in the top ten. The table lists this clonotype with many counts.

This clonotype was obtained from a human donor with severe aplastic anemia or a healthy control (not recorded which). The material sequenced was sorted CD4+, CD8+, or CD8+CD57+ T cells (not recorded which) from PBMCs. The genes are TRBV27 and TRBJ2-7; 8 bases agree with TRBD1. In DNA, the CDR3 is TGTGCCAGCAGTTTCTCAGGGGGCATATCCTACGAGCAGTACTTC. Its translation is CASSFSGGISYEQYF.